The 2 T cell receptor beta chains presented below share a single source sample, sequenced in a study of blood T cell repertoires in COVID-19. Produced via immunoSEQ multiplex PCR; TCRdb's table is partial and in-frame only. This sample has some 250,000 clones; approximately 83% occur once, and the top ten carry approximately 2%. Sequenced input: PBMCs or T cells enriched from blood (not recorded which). Every receptor here comes from a woman aged 45-65 years who had recovered from COVID-19.

The chain joins TRBV28 to TRBJ1-1, with 7 bases matching TRBD1. Germline V CDR1 and CDR2: MDHEN, SYDVKM. The CDR3 loop spans 14 amino acids. V lost 7 bases and J lost 0; bases outside the gene matches: 5. CDR3 region: CASTSGQLNTEAFF. The DNA for the CDR3 is TGTGCCAGCACTTCGGGACAGCTGAACACTGAAGCTTTCTTT.

This chain connects TRBV5-1 to TRBJ2-7; 7 bases fit TRBD2. Per germline, CDR1 SGHRS and CDR2 YFSETQ. This CDR3 is built from 15 residues. The ends lost 4 bases at V and 7 bases at J; junction bases unmatched: 14. This CDR3 reads CASSLYVGGSGEQYF. The DNA for the CDR3 is TGCGCCAGCAGCCTCTACGTGGGAGGGTCGGGTGAGCAGTACTTC.